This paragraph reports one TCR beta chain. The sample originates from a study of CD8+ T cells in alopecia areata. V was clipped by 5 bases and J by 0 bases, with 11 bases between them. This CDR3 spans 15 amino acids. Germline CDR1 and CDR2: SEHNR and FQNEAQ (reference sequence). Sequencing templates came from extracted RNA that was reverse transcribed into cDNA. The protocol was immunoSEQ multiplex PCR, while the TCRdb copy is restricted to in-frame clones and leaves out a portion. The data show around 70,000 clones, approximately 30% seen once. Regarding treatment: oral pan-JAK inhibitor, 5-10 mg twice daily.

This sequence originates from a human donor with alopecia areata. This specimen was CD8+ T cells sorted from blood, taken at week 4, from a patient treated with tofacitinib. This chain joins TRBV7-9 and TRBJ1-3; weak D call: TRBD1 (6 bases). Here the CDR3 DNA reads TGTGCCAGCAGCCCTACAGGGTACTCTGGAAACACCATATATTTT. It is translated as CASSPTGYSGNTIYF.